Sequencing of this T cell receptor (beta chain) was carried out in a study of control samples from healthy donors and cancer patients. This clone was found a few times. The method was immunoSEQ multiplex PCR; TCRdb's version includes in-frame clones alone and lacks a portion of them. In the table there are 6,500 to 8,500 clones, more than 65% of which are singletons. The clonotype comes from a man between 65 and 85 years old with lung cancer. Material for sequencing was PBMCs.

Here the CDR3 DNA reads TGTGCCACCGGGGATTCTCCCCCGACCGACAGGGGCGGGGAGCTGTTTTTT. It encodes CATGDSPPTDRGGELFF. This chain uses TRBV24-1 with TRBJ2-2; 8 nucleotides agree with TRBD1. With 9 bases clipped from V and 7 bases from J, the junction kept 18 bases outside the gene matches. CDR3 length equals 17 residues. Germline assignment: CDR1 KGHDR and CDR2 SFDVKD.